The 5 T cell receptor beta chains below were found in one sample sequenced in a study of molecular identifiers for immune sequencing clone quantification. MiXCR, applied by TCRdb to the PCR reads, yields one record per CDR3 protein. The data show some 70,000 distinct CDR3 sequences, roughly 20% seen once. Sequenced material: naive CD8+ T cells from blood, with Jurkat cell RNA spiked in. Subset denoted: FACS-sorted CD8+CD4-CCR7+CD45RA+ naive T cells. Receptors were obtained from a human donor in good health. Some libraries in this study had Jurkat cell RNA spiked in.

This clonotype was seen repeatedly, ten times or more. V and J are TRBV20-1 and TRBJ2-7, with D hard to call. CDR1 DFQATT and CDR2 SNEGSKA come from the germline V gene (reference sequence). The CDR3 consists of 11 residues. V was cut by 2 bases and J by 3 bases, with 5 bases left in between. Here the CDR3 DNA reads TGCAGTGCTAGACGGAACTACGAGCAGTACTTC. This encodes CSARRNYEQYF.

Ten or more counts support this clonotype. The J gene is TRBJ1-1, the V gene TRBV27; D possibly corresponds to TRBD1 (5 bases). CDR1 MNHEY and CDR2 SMNVEV come from the germline V gene (reference sequence). The CDR3 length is 15 residues. V lost 6 bases and J 3 bases, leaving 17 bases between the germline ends. The CDR3 sequence: CASRPGAEGDTEAFF. CDR3 nucleotides: TGTGCCAGCAGACCCGGGGCTGAAGGGGACACTGAAGCTTTCTTT.

In this sample, this clonotype turned up many times. This chain joins TRBV27 and TRBJ2-1; 7 bases match TRBD1. The V and J ends lost 8 bases and 4 bases, in that order; junction bases with no gene match: 2. The CDR3 sequence is 12 residues long. Germline CDR1 is MNHEY and CDR2 is SMNVEV (reference sequence). For the CDR3, the DNA is TGTGCCAGCGGGACAGATTACAATGAGCAGTTCTTC. Encoded protein: CASGTDYNEQFF.

This clonotype was observed many times. The chain uses TRBV12-5 and TRBJ1-2; unclear D gene. Trimming took off 2 bases at V and 8 bases at J, with 18 bases between the two ends. This CDR3 contains 15 residues. Germline V gene lookup returns CDR1 LGHNT and CDR2 FRNRAP. The CDR3 loop is CASGLPEDPKEGYTF. In DNA, the CDR3 is TGTGCTAGTGGTTTGCCGGAGGACCCAAAGGAAGGCTACACCTTC.

V gene TRBV24-1 combines with J gene TRBJ1-2; D remains unclear. Germline values: CDR1 KGHDR, CDR2 SFDVKD. The CDR3 contains 14 residues. V lost 9 bases to trimming and J lost 0 bases, with 13 bases between them. The CDR3 region is CATSESETNYGYTF. For the CDR3, the DNA is TGTGCCACCTCAGAATCTGAGACTAACTATGGCTACACCTTC.